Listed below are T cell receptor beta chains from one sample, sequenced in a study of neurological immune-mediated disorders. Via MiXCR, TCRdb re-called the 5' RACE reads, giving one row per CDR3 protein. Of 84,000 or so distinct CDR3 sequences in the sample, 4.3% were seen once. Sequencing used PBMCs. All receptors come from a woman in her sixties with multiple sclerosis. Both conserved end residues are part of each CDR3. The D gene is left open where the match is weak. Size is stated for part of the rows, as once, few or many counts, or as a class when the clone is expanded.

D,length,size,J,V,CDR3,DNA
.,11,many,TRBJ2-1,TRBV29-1,CSVGHYNEQFF,TGCAGCGTCGGACACTACAATGAGCAGTTCTTC
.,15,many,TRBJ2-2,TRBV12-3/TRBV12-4,CASTRSGPGTGELFF,TGTGCCAGCACCCGATCGGGGCCAGGCACCGGGGAGCTGTTTTTT
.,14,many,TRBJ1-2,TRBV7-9,CASSLDRGAYGYTF,TGTGCCAGCAGCTTAGATCGGGGTGCCTATGGCTACACCTTC
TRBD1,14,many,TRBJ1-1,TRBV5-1,CASSFDRGYPEAFF,TGCGCCAGCAGCTTCGACAGGGGATACCCTGAAGCTTTCTTT
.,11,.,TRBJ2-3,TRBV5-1,CASLAADTQYF,TGCGCCAGCTTGGCTGCAGATACGCAGTATTTT
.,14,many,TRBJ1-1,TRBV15,CATSSWLGGTEAFF,TGTGCCACCAGCAGCTGGTTGGGTGGCACTGAAGCTTTCTTT
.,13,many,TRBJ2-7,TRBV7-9,CASSSKDKDEQYF,TGTGCCAGCAGCTCGAAAGACAAAGACGAGCAGTACTTC
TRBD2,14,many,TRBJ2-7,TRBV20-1,CSASRAGADYEQYF,TGCAGTGCTTCTCGAGCGGGGGCGGACTACGAGCAGTACTTC
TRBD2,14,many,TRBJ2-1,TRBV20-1,CSASTSGSFNEQFF,TGCAGTGCTTCCACTAGCGGGTCCTTCAATGAGCAGTTCTTC
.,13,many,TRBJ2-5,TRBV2,CASKRDNQETQYF,TGTGCCAGCAAGAGGGACAACCAAGAGACCCAGTACTTC
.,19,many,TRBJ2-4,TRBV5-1,CASSLAGGDSSLTKNIQYF,TGCGCCAGCAGCTTGGCCGGGGGGGACAGCTCCCTAACCAAAAACATTCAGTACTTC
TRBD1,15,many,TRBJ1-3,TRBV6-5,CASSVDRDSGNTIYF,TGTGCCAGCAGTGTAGACAGGGACTCTGGAAACACCATATATTTT
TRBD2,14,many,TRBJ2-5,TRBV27,CASSLGGGEETQYF,TGTGCCAGCAGTTTAGGGGGAGGGGAAGAGACCCAGTACTTC
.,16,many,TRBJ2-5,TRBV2,CASSDPGRLRQETQYF,TGTGCCAGCAGCGATCCGGGACGCTTACGACAAGAGACCCAGTACTTC
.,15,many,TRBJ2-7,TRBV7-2,CASSSGLGSSYEQYF,TGTGCCAGCAGCTCCGGGTTGGGGAGCTCCTACGAGCAGTACTTC
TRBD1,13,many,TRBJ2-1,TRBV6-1,CASSERQGTEQFF,TGTGCCAGCAGTGAGAGACAGGGAACTGAGCAGTTCTTC
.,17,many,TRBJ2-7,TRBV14,CASSQGSFWVPSYEQYF,TGTGCCAGCAGCCAAGGCTCATTCTGGGTACCATCCTACGAGCAGTACTTC
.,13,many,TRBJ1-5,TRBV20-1,CSATSNSNQPQHF,TGCAGTGCTACGTCAAATAGCAATCAGCCCCAGCATTTT
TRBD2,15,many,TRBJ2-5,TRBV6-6,CASSLAGAFLETQYF,TGTGCCAGCAGTCTAGCGGGGGCTTTCTTAGAGACCCAGTACTTC
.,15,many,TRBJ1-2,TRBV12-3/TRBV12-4,CASTVGTVSSYGYTF,TGTGCCAGCACCGTGGGGACCGTTTCGTCCTATGGCTACACCTTC
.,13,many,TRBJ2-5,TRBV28,CASSSTGKETQYF,TGTGCCAGCAGTTCCACAGGGAAAGAGACCCAGTACTTC
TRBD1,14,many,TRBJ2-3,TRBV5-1,CASSLEQGTDTQYF,TGCGCCAGCAGCTTGGAACAGGGGACAGATACGCAGTATTTT
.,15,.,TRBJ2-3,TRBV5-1,CASSLVGQITDTQYF,TGCGCCAGCAGCTTGGTGGGGCAGATCACAGATACGCAGTATTTT
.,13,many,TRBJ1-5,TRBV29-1,CSVGVALGQPQHF,TGCAGCGTTGGAGTGGCTCTGGGACAGCCCCAGCATTTT
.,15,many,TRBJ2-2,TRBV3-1,CASTRGLTNTGELFF,TGTGCCAGCACCCGCGGACTCACGAACACCGGGGAGCTGTTTTTT
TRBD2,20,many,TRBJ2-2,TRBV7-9,CASSFPRTSGVLANTGELFF,TGTGCCAGCAGCTTTCCAAGGACTAGCGGGGTCCTTGCGAACACCGGGGAGCTGTTTTTT
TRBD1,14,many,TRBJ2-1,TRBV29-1,CSVQDRSNYNEQFF,TGCAGCGTGCAGGACAGGTCAAATTACAATGAGCAGTTCTTC
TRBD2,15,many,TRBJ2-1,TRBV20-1,CSARAGTSSYNEQFF,TGCAGTGCCAGAGCGGGGACTAGCTCCTACAATGAGCAGTTCTTC
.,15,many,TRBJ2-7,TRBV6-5,CASSYSGVTSYEQYF,TGTGCCAGCAGTTACTCGGGAGTGACAAGCTACGAGCAGTACTTC
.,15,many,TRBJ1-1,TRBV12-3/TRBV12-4,CASSLYGLESAEAFF,TGTGCCAGCAGCCTTTATGGACTCGAGTCGGCTGAAGCTTTCTTT
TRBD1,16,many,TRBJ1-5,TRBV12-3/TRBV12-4,CASSHGDRGEGQPQHF,TGTGCCAGCAGTCACGGGGACAGGGGCGAGGGGCAGCCCCAGCATTTT
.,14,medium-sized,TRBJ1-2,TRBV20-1,CSASPRLLNYGYTF,TGCAGTGCTAGCCCGAGACTCCTAAACTATGGCTACACCTTC
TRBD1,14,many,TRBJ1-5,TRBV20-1,CSASDTGGNQPQHF,TGCAGTGCTAGCGATACAGGGGGCAATCAGCCCCAGCATTTT
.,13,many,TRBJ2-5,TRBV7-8,CASSLRTLETQYF,TGTGCCAGCAGCTTGCGGACCCTGGAGACCCAGTACTTC
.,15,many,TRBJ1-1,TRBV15,CATSKAGFGDTEAFF,TGTGCCACCAGCAAAGCGGGTTTCGGCGACACTGAAGCTTTCTTT
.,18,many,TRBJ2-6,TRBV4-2,CASSQGQQGLTGANVLTF,TGTGCCAGCAGCCAAGGTCAACAGGGTTTAACTGGGGCCAACGTCCTGACTTTC
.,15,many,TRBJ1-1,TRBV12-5,CASGLTGGRNTEAFF,TGTGCTAGTGGTTTGACGGGGGGCAGGAACACTGAAGCTTTCTTT
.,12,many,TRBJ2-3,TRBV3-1,CASSQGSDTQYF,TGTGCCAGCAGCCAAGGGTCAGATACGCAGTATTTT
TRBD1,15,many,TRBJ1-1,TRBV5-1,CASSLEAGGLTEAFF,TGCGCCAGCAGCTTGGAGGCAGGGGGCCTCACTGAAGCTTTCTTT
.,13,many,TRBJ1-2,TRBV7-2,CASSSRWASGYTF,TGTGCCAGCAGCTCCCGATGGGCATCTGGCTACACCTTC
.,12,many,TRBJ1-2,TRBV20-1,CSAHGRIYGYTF,TGCAGTGCTCACGGACGGATCTATGGCTACACCTTC
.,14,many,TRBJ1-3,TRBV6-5,CASIPQGTGNTIYF,TGTGCCAGCATTCCACAGGGAACCGGAAACACCATATATTTT
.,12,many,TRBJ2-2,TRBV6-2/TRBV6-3,CASSQGYGELFF,TGCGCCAGCAGCCAGGGGTACGGGGAGCTGTTTTTT
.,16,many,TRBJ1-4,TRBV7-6,CASSHGGWTTNEKLFF,TGTGCCAGCAGCCATGGGGGTTGGACCACTAATGAAAAACTGTTTTTT
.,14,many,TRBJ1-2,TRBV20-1,CSARTNRDGNGYTF,TGCAGTGCTAGAACAAACCGGGACGGGAATGGCTACACCTTC
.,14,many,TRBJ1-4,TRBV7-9,CASRPPGRGEKLFF,TGTGCCAGCAGACCACCGGGACGAGGTGAAAAACTGTTTTTT
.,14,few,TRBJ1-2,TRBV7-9,CASSPRSRGYGYTF,TGTGCCAGCAGCCCGAGGTCCCGGGGCTATGGCTACACCTTC
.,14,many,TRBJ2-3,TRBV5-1,CASSSRTSTDTQYF,TGCGCCAGCAGCTCCCGGACTAGCACAGATACGCAGTATTTT
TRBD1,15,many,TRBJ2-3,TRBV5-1,CASNTRDRGTDTQYF,TGCGCCAGCAACACCCGGGACAGGGGAACAGATACGCAGTATTTT
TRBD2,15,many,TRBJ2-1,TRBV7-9,CASSRGGLDYNEQFF,TGTGCCAGCAGCAGAGGGGGACTAGACTACAATGAGCAGTTCTTC
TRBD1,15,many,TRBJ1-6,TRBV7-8,CASSLAGTGWSPLHF,TGTGCCAGCAGCTTAGCGGGGACAGGGTGGTCACCCCTCCACTTT